The 21 T cell receptor beta chains in this list originate from one sample, sequenced in a study of CD8+CD57+ T cells in acquired aplastic anemia. CDR3 and TCR beta VDJ profiling relied on a genomic DNA template. TCRdb reprocessed the reads with MiXCR, giving one entry per CDR3 protein. The sample records around 150,000 distinct CDR3 sequences, about 48% being singletons. Material: sorted CD4+, CD8+, or CD8+CD57+ T cells (not recorded which) from PBMCs. These receptors came from a human donor in good health.

The chain links TRBV20-1 to TRBJ2-7; TRBD1 aligns across 7 bases. CDR3 length: 15 residues. V gave up 4 bases and J gave up 5 bases; unmatched junction bases: 14. Germline loops: CDR1 DFQATT, CDR2 SNEGSKA (reference sequence). Here the CDR3 DNA reads TGCAGTGCTACTGCAACACAGGGGATGCTCGACGAGCAGTACTTC. It is translated as CSATATQGMLDEQYF.

On this clonotype itself: A much larger clone differs by one base, so this may be a read error. The chain has TRBV7-9 and TRBJ1-1; tentatively, D is TRBD1 (6 bases). Trimming took 2 bases from V and 1 from J, leaving 8 bases between them. The CDR3 is made up of 14 amino acids. Germline V lookup: CDR1 SEHNR, CDR2 FQNEAQ (reference sequence). The CDR3 DNA reads as TGTGCCAGCAGCTTACAGGGGACGAACACTGAAGCTTTCTTT. Its translation: CASSLQGTNTEAFF.

The chain uses TRBV19 and TRBJ2-1, with unresolved D. Trimming took off 1 base at V and 10 bases at J, with 8 bases between the two ends. The CDR3 has 12 residues. The germline V gene has CDR1 LNHDA and CDR2 SQIVND (reference sequence). The chain's CDR3 is CASSIGSWEQFF. The CDR3, as DNA: TGTGCCAGTAGTATAGGTTCGTGGGAGCAGTTCTTC.

Only a few counts were recorded for this clonotype. The genes are TRBV15 and TRBJ1-1; TRBD1 matches 7 bases. Germline trimming cut 0 bases from V and 11 bases from J; bases unmatched to any gene: 3. CDR1 and CDR2 from the germline V gene are LNHNV and YYDKDF (reference sequence). The length of the CDR3 is 12 residues. CDR3: CATSRDEGAAFF. DNA of the CDR3: TGTGCCACCAGCAGAGATGAGGGGGCGGCTTTCTTT.

This clonotype came up many times. J is TRBJ2-1 and V is TRBV6-1, with D possibly TRBD2 on 6 matching bases. From germline, CDR1 is MNHNS and CDR2 SASEGT. The CDR3 extends over 15 amino acids. V was clipped by 6 bases and J by 4 bases, with 16 bases between them. The CDR3 nucleotides read TGTGCCAGCAGGAACCTAGCGCCCGGTTACAATGAGCAGTTCTTC. This gives the protein CASRNLAPGYNEQFF.

Notes on this clonotype: The CDR3 does not end in the conserved phenylalanine or tryptophan, so this is likely a read error. The rearrangement uses TRBV7-8 and TRBJ2-7; no clear D. This CDR3 is 13 amino acids long. The ends were cut back, 7 bases at V and 4 bases at J, with 14 bases in the middle. The germline CDR1 and CDR2 sequences are SGHVS and FQNEAQ. The CDR3 DNA follows: TGTGCCAGCATGGTTAGTTTGGCGTACGAGCAGTACCTC. It is translated as CASMVSLAYEQYL.

The chain carries TRBV2 and TRBJ2-7; 8 positions match TRBD2. The trim removed 8 bases at V and 3 bases at J, leaving 12 bases unmatched. This CDR3 has 15 amino acids. Germline V gene lookup returns CDR1 SNHLY and CDR2 FYNNEI. Here the CDR3 DNA reads TGTGCCAGCGCACGAGGCGGGGGGCTCTACTACGAGCAGTACTTC. This sequence encodes CASARGGGLYYEQYF.

This clonotype has more than one count but fewer than ten. V and J are TRBV7-9 and TRBJ2-2; no reliable D call. Trimming shortened V by 5 bases and J by 8 bases, and 3 bases separated the two germline ends. Germline-derived CDR1 and CDR2 are SEHNR and FQNEAQ (reference sequence). This CDR3 has 10 residues. The chain's CDR3 is CASSPGELFF. The DNA for the CDR3 is TGTGCCAGCAGCCCTGGGGAGCTGTTTTTT.

This clonotype showed up many times. V usage is TRBV7-2 and J usage is TRBJ2-2; D ambiguous. Trimming took off 5 bases at V and 4 bases at J, with 8 bases between the two ends. This CDR3 spans 13 amino acids. The germline CDR1 and CDR2 sequences are SGHTA and FQGNSA. In DNA, the CDR3 is TGTGCCAGCAGCGCCATTCTCACCGGGGAGCTGTTTTTT. Translating gives CASSAILTGELFF.

The count of this clonotype is one. Its ends do not fully match the called genes, so a read error is possible. The V gene is TRBV6-2 or TRBV6-3, the J gene TRBJ2-7; 7 bases agree with TRBD1. This CDR3 has 13 residues. Germline V CDR1 and CDR2: MNHEY, SVGEGT. The CDR3 spells CASSYSPTGELYF. DNA of the CDR3: TGTGCCAGCAGTTACTCCCCAACAGGGGAGCTGTACTTC.

This clonotype was counted many times. The V call is TRBV4-1, the J call TRBJ2-5; D remains unclear. The CDR3 consists of 16 residues. V was shortened by 0 bases and J by 4 bases, with 15 bases between the two germline ends. The germline CDR1 and CDR2 sequences are MGHRA and YSYEKL. CDR3 bases: TGCGCCAGCAGCCAAGAGGTAGCCGTCCTCGTAGAGACCCAGTACTTC. Its protein product is CASSQEVAVLVETQYF.

This clonotype occurred once. A junction end diverges from the germline sequence, so it may reflect a read error. V is TRBV4-1 and J is TRBJ2-4; D may be TRBD1 (6 bases). The length of the CDR3 is 15 residues. Per the germline V gene, CDR1 is MGHRA and CDR2 is YSYEKL. CDR3 sequence (DNA): TGCGCCAGCGGCCAAGCCGGGACAAACCCTGACATTCAGTACTTC. Translating it yields CASGQAGTNPDIQYF.

The rearrangement links TRBV15 to TRBJ2-3; a weak D match, TRBD1 (6 bases). CDR3 length equals 14 residues. V shed 0 bases and J shed 4 bases, with 8 bases lying between them. From germline, CDR1 is LNHNV and CDR2 YYDKDF (reference sequence). In nucleotides, the CDR3 is TGTGCCACCAGCAGAGACAGGGGTGCAGATACGCAGTATTTT. Translation gives CATSRDRGADTQYF.

This clonotype was seen a handful of times. The V call is TRBV18, the J call TRBJ1-1; 10 bases are shared with TRBD1. Losses at the gene ends were 4 bases for V and 3 bases for J; bases not matched to a gene: 2. The CDR3 contains 14 residues. CDR1 KGHSH and CDR2 LQKENI come from the germline V gene. CDR3 bases: TGTGCCAGCTCACGGGACAGGGGAGACACTGAAGCTTTCTTT. This sequence encodes CASSRDRGDTEAFF.

This clonotype was seen ten or more times. This chain links TRBV5-1 with TRBJ2-7; D uncertain. With 3 bases removed from V and 3 bases from J, the gap between germline ends came to 13 bases. The germline V gene encodes CDR1 SGHRS and CDR2 YFSETQ. The CDR3 contains 14 residues. CDR3 in amino acids: CASSSAGSYYEQYF. The CDR3 nucleotides read TGCGCCAGCAGCTCGGCCGGGTCCTACTACGAGCAGTACTTC.

This clonotype has at least ten counts. This chain links TRBV5-1 with TRBJ1-5; 7 nucleotides line up with TRBD1. Germline V gene lookup returns CDR1 SGHRS and CDR2 YFSETQ. J lost 7 bases, V lost 0 bases, and 4 bases had no gene match. The CDR3 is 14 amino acids. The CDR3 is CASSLAGGRQPQHF. CDR3 bases: TGCGCCAGCAGCTTGGCAGGGGGTAGGCAGCCCCAGCATTTT.

This chain connects TRBV15 to TRBJ1-5; D is possibly TRBD1 (6 bases). This CDR3 is 15 amino acids long. The V gene's germline CDR1 is LNHNV and CDR2 YYDKDF (reference sequence). The V end lost 5 bases, the J end lost 7 bases, and 18 bases lay between the germline ends. In DNA, the CDR3 is TGTGCCACCAGCGAGACCACAGGGCAGGGACAGCCCCAGCATTTT. Amino acid sequence: CATSETTGQGQPQHF. The entire variable domain, with the rest obtained from reference TRBV15 and TRBJ1-5, is as follows: DAMVIQNPRYQVTQFGKPVTLSCSQTLNHNVMYWYQQKSSQAPKLLFHYYDKDFNNEADTPDNFQSRRPNTSFCFLDIRSPGLGDTAMYLCATSETTGQGQPQHFGDGTRLSIL.

This clonotype was seen many times. The V and J genes are TRBV19 and TRBJ2-6, with a tentative D call TRBD2 (6 bases). The germline V gene encodes CDR1 LNHDA and CDR2 SQIVND (reference sequence). Trimming pared 8 bases from V and 4 bases from J, leaving 18 bases between. The CDR3 runs 16 residues. CDR3 sequence (DNA): TGTGCCAGTCACCCCGGGGGACTTCTGGGGGCCAACGTCCTGACTTTC. Residues: CASHPGGLLGANVLTF. Together with reference TRBV19 and TRBJ2-6, the CDR3 gives the full variable domain: DGGITQSPKYLFRKEGQNVTLSCEQNLNHDAMYWYRQDPGQGLRLIYYSQIVNDFQKGDIAEGYSVSREKKESFPLTVTSAQKNPTAFYLCASHPGGLLGANVLTFGAGSRLTVL.

In its sample, this clonotype was seen many times. V usage is TRBV9 and J usage is TRBJ1-3; D is possibly TRBD1 (6 bases). V was pared by 4 bases and J by 1 base, with 18 bases between. The CDR3 has 17 amino acids. CDR1 and CDR2 from the germline V gene are SGDLS and YYNGEE. The CDR3 nucleotides read TGTGCCAGCAGCCCTCGCGGGGGGGGCTTATCTGGAAACACCATATATTTT. Translation gives CASSPRGGGLSGNTIYF. The variable domain in full, with the rest retrieved from reference TRBV9 and TRBJ1-3, is DSGVTQTPKHLITATGQRVTLRCSPRSGDLSVYWYQQSLDQGLQFLIQYYNGEERAKGNILERFSAQQFPDLHSELNLSSLELGDSALYFCASSPRGGGLSGNTIYFGEGSWLTVV.

This clonotype was detected many times. This chain uses TRBV6-1 with TRBJ2-7; 9 positions match TRBD1. V lost 6 bases, J lost 11 bases, and 8 bases stayed unmatched. Germline CDR1 reads MNHNS; CDR2 reads SASEGT. The CDR3 runs 12 residues. The CDR3 sequence is CASRAGTGLEYF. The CDR3 DNA is TGTGCCAGCAGGGCCGGGACAGGGTTGGAGTACTTC.

This clonotype was found many times. The rearrangement joins TRBV20-1 to TRBJ2-7, with 7 nucleotides matching TRBD2. J was trimmed by 4 bases and V by 0 bases; bases with no gene match: 12. Germline V gene data show CDR1 as DFQATT and CDR2 as SNEGSKA (reference sequence). The CDR3 has 16 amino acids. This chain's CDR3 is CSARDPLASGGYEQYF. DNA of the CDR3: TGCAGTGCTAGAGATCCTTTGGCTAGCGGTGGTTACGAGCAGTACTTC.